The rows below give T cell receptor beta chains drawn from one sample of a study of blood T cell repertoires in COVID-19. Sequencing was performed with immunoSEQ multiplex PCR; in TCRdb, only in-frame clones are kept and a portion is missing. The sample gives about 220,000 clones, around 84% of which show up once; approximately 10% is in the top ten. Sequencing was performed on peripheral blood. The receptors originated from a man between 45 and 60 years old with active or convalescent COVID-19. Both conserved end residues are part of each CDR3. D genes are given only for firm matches. Clone size is given for some rows only: seen once, a few or many times, or a class if the clone is expanded.

j_call: TRBJ1-5
d_call: TRBD1
clone_size: NA
v_call: TRBV7-6
cdr3_length: 15
cdr3_nt: TGTGCCAGCAGCCCAGGGGGGCGCGTCAATCAGCCCCAGCATTTT
cdr3_aa: CASSPGGRVNQPQHF

j_call: TRBJ1-4
d_call: NA
clone_size: NA
v_call: TRBV4-3
cdr3_length: 14
cdr3_nt: TGCGCCAGCAGCCATAGCGGGCGAGGTGAAAAACTGTTTTTT
cdr3_aa: CASSHSGRGEKLFF

j_call: TRBJ1-5
d_call: TRBD1
clone_size: NA
v_call: TRBV28
cdr3_length: 15
cdr3_nt: TGTGCCAGCAGTTTACGGGACAGGGGATTTCAGCCCCAGCATTTT
cdr3_aa: CASSLRDRGFQPQHF

j_call: TRBJ2-2
d_call: TRBD1
clone_size: NA
v_call: TRBV7-3
cdr3_length: 15
cdr3_nt: TGTGCCAGCAGCGGGGACAGCTCGAACACCGGGGAGCTGTTTTTT
cdr3_aa: CASSGDSSNTGELFF

j_call: TRBJ1-2
d_call: TRBD1
clone_size: NA
v_call: TRBV7-9
cdr3_length: 15
cdr3_nt: TGTGCCAGCAGCAGTCCGGGACAGGGAACCTATGGCTACACCTTC
cdr3_aa: CASSSPGQGTYGYTF

j_call: TRBJ1-4
d_call: NA
clone_size: NA
v_call: TRBV5-1
cdr3_length: 12
cdr3_nt: TGCGCCAGCAGCTTGTCGGGTGAAAAACTGTTTTTT
cdr3_aa: CASSLSGEKLFF

j_call: TRBJ1-2
d_call: NA
clone_size: NA
v_call: TRBV2
cdr3_length: 12
cdr3_nt: TGTGCCAGCAGTGAAAGGGGCTATGGCTACACCTTC
cdr3_aa: CASSERGYGYTF

j_call: TRBJ1-1
d_call: NA
clone_size: NA
v_call: TRBV7-9
cdr3_length: 15
cdr3_nt: TGTGCCAGCAGCTTAAATACGGGTTCGAACACTGAAGCTTTCTTT
cdr3_aa: CASSLNTGSNTEAFF

j_call: TRBJ2-3
d_call: TRBD1
clone_size: NA
v_call: TRBV5-1
cdr3_length: 14
cdr3_nt: TGCGCCAGCAGCCCCGGGACAGGGGCAGATACGCAGTATTTT
cdr3_aa: CASSPGTGADTQYF

j_call: TRBJ2-3
d_call: TRBD2
clone_size: NA
v_call: TRBV10-3
cdr3_length: 15
cdr3_nt: TGTGCCTCACATCGCGGGGGTCAGAACACAGATACGCAGTATTTT
cdr3_aa: CASHRGGQNTDTQYF

j_call: TRBJ2-7
d_call: NA
clone_size: NA
v_call: TRBV28
cdr3_length: 14
cdr3_nt: TGTGCCAGTAAGGACAGTCCTCTTGGGAGTGAGCAGTACTTC
cdr3_aa: CASKDSPLGSEQYF

j_call: TRBJ2-3
d_call: NA
clone_size: NA
v_call: TRBV15
cdr3_length: 17
cdr3_nt: TGTGCCACCAGCATACACCCCGCAGGCAGCAGCACAGATACGCAGTATTTT
cdr3_aa: CATSIHPAGSSTDTQYF

j_call: TRBJ1-3
d_call: NA
clone_size: NA
v_call: TRBV9
cdr3_length: 15
cdr3_nt: TGTGCCAGCAGCGTAGGACAGGCCTCTGGAAACACCATATATTTT
cdr3_aa: CASSVGQASGNTIYF

j_call: TRBJ2-6
d_call: NA
clone_size: NA
v_call: TRBV6-5
cdr3_length: 14
cdr3_nt: TGTGCCAGCAGGTCGGGGTACGGGGCCAACGTCCTGACTTTC
cdr3_aa: CASRSGYGANVLTF

j_call: TRBJ1-1
d_call: NA
clone_size: NA
v_call: TRBV10-1
cdr3_length: 13
cdr3_nt: TGCGCCAGCAGGGAACGGGGAAGGACTGAAGCTTTCTTT
cdr3_aa: CASRERGRTEAFF

j_call: TRBJ1-6
d_call: TRBD1
clone_size: NA
v_call: TRBV7-9
cdr3_length: 16
cdr3_nt: TGTGCCAGCAGCTTAGTTCACGGGACAGGGCAATCACCCCTCCACTTT
cdr3_aa: CASSLVHGTGQSPLHF

j_call: TRBJ2-7
d_call: NA
clone_size: NA
v_call: TRBV27
cdr3_length: 13
cdr3_nt: TGTGCCAGCAGTTTTCGGGACAATAACGAGCAGTACTTC
cdr3_aa: CASSFRDNNEQYF

j_call: TRBJ2-3
d_call: TRBD2
clone_size: NA
v_call: TRBV14
cdr3_length: 12
cdr3_nt: TGTGCCAGCAGCCAAACTAGCGGAACGCAGTATTTT
cdr3_aa: CASSQTSGTQYF

j_call: TRBJ1-2
d_call: NA
clone_size: NA
v_call: TRBV11-2
cdr3_length: 15
cdr3_nt: TGTGCCAGCAGCTTAGCCCCGACAGGACTCTATGGCTACACCTTC
cdr3_aa: CASSLAPTGLYGYTF

j_call: TRBJ2-5
d_call: TRBD2
clone_size: NA
v_call: TRBV27
cdr3_length: 15
cdr3_nt: TGTGCCAGCAATTCACTAGCGGGGGGCCAAGAGACCCAGTACTTC
cdr3_aa: CASNSLAGGQETQYF

j_call: TRBJ2-2
d_call: TRBD2
clone_size: few
v_call: TRBV7-6
cdr3_length: 16
cdr3_nt: TGTGCCAGCAGCTTTCGGGCTAGCGGGCACACCGGGGAGCTGTTTTTT
cdr3_aa: CASSFRASGHTGELFF

j_call: TRBJ2-2
d_call: NA
clone_size: NA
v_call: TRBV6-5
cdr3_length: 13
cdr3_nt: TGTGCCAGCACTATACAGGGTACCGGGGAGCTGTTTTTT
cdr3_aa: CASTIQGTGELFF